Listed here are 3 T cell receptor beta chains from one sample, sequenced in a study of tumor-infiltrating lymphocytes in primary liver carcinoma. For each extraction, RNA and DNA were obtained together from roughly 20-30 mg of unsorted bulk tissue. Production of TCR beta cDNA used 500 ng total RNA together with a constant-region primer. Employing slightly modified ARM-PCR, three nested multiplex PCR rounds were run, and these gave rise to the TCR beta libraries. Amplification in the first two PCR rounds was performed using TRBV1-TRBV30 forward primers and a C-beta reverse primer for 10 cycles each. One entry per CDR3 protein, called by TCRdb with MiXCR from the multiplex PCR reads. The sample holds some 30,000 distinct CDR3 sequences; 75% to 85% are singletons and the top ten take about 35%. The sample taken for sequencing was liver tumor tissue from sampling region 5. Subset here: tumor region T5, tumor centre. The receptor source for this set is a man aged 40-55 years with primary liver carcinoma and hepatitis B virus infection.

This clonotype was detected many times. CDR3 nucleotides: TGTGCCAGCAGCCGACAGGGGATCTCCTACGAGCAGTACTTC. It is translated as CASSRQGISYEQYF. The rearrangement uses TRBV7-2 and TRBJ2-7; 8 nucleotides agree with TRBD1. CDR3 length: 14 amino acids. Trimming cost V 5 bases and J 0 bases; bases outside gene matches: 3. Germline V gene sequence: CDR1 SGHTA, CDR2 FQGNSA.

Turning to this clonotype: The CDR3 does not end in the conserved phenylalanine or tryptophan, so this is likely a read error. The V gene is TRBV29-1, the J gene TRBJ1-2, with no clear D. The ends were cut back, 5 bases at V and 11 bases at J, with 18 bases in the middle. Germline loops: CDR1 SQVTM, CDR2 ANQGSEA. This CDR3 is built from 12 residues. CDR3 nucleotide sequence: TGCAGCGTTAGAGTCAACTACGCTGGATACACCTCA. Translated, it gives CSVRVNYAGYTS.

As regards this clonotype: One end of the junction varies from germline; a read error may be responsible. As DNA, the CDR3 is TGTGCCAGCGGCTTAGATCGGCTAGCGATGTGGTCCTTC. Its protein is CASGLDRLAMWSF. The J gene is TRBJ2-1, the V gene TRBV11-2, with D possibly matching TRBD2 (6 bases). Per the germline V gene, CDR1 is SGHAT and CDR2 is FQNNGV. The CDR3 extends over 13 amino acids.